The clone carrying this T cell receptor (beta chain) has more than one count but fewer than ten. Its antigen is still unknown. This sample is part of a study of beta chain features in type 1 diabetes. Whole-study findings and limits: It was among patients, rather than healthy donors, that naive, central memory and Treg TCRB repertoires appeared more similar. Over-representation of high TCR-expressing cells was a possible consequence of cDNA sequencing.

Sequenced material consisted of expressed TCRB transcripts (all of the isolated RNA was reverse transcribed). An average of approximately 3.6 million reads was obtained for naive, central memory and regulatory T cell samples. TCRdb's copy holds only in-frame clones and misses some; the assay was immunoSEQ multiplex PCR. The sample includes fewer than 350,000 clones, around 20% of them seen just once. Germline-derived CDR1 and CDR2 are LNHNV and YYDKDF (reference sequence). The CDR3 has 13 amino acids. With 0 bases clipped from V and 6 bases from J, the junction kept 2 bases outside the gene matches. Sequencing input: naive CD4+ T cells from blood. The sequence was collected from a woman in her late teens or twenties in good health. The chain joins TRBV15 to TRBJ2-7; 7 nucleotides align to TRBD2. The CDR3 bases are TGTGCCACCAGCAGAGATCCGGGGGGCGAGCAGTACTTC. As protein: CATSRDPGGEQYF. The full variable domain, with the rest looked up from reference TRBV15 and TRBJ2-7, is DAMVIQNPRYQVTQFGKPVTLSCSQTLNHNVMYWYQQKSSQAPKLLFHYYDKDFNNEADTPDNFQSRRPNTSFCFLDIRSPGLGDTAMYLCATSRDPGGEQYFGPGTRLTVT.